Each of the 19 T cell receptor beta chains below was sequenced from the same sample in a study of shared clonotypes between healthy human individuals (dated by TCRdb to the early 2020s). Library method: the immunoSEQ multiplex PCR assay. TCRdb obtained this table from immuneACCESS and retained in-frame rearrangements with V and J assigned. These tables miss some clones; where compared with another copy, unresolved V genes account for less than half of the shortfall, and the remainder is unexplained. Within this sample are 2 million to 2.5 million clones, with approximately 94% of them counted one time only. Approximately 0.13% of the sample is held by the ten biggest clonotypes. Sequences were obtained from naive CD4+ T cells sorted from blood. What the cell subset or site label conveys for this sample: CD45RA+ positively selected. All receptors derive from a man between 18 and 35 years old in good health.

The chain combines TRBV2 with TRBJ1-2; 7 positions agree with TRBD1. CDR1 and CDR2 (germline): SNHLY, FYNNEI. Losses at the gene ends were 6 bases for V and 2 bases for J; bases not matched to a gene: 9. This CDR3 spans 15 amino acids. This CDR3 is CASRAGTAVNYGYTF. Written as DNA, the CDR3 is TGTGCCAGCAGGGCCGGGACAGCGGTCAACTATGGCTACACCTTC.

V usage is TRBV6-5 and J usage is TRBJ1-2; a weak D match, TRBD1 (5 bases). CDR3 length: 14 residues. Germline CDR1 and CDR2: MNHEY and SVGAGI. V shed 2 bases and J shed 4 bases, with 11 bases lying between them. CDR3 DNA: TGTGCCAGCAGTTACGGAGGGACCTCCTATGGCTACACCTTC. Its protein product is CASSYGGTSYGYTF.

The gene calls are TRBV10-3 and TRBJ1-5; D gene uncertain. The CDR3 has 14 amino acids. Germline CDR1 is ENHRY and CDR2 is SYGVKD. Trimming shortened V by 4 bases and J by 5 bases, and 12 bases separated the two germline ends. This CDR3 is CAISGGFTHQPQHF. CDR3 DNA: TGTGCCATCAGTGGGGGTTTTACCCATCAGCCCCAGCATTTT.

The CDR3 sequence: CASSFVRNSPLHF. The DNA of the CDR3 is TGTGCCAGCAGCTTTGTCAGAAATTCACCCCTCCACTTT. J is TRBJ1-6 and V is TRBV11-3; D is uncertain. The germline V gene has CDR1 SGHNT and CDR2 YENEEA. The V and J ends lost 3 bases and 7 bases respectively, with 7 bases between them. The CDR3 covers 13 residues.

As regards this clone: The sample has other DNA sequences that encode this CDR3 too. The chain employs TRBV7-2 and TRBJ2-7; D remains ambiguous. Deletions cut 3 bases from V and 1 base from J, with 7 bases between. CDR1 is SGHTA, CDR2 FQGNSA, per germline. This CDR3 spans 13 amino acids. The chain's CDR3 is CASSLGPSYEQYF. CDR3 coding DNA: TGTGCCAGCAGCTTGGGCCCATCCTACGAGCAGTACTTC.

CDR3 sequence (DNA): TGTGCCAGCAGTGAAGCTTTCGCTGGACAGGGATCCTACGAGCAGTACTTC. This codes for CASSEAFAGQGSYEQYF. The V gene is TRBV2, the J gene TRBJ2-7; TRBD1 matches 8 bases. This CDR3 is 17 amino acids long. V trimming: 0 bases; J trimming: 1 base; junction bases outside the gene matches: 8. Germline CDR1 SNHLY, CDR2 FYNNEI.

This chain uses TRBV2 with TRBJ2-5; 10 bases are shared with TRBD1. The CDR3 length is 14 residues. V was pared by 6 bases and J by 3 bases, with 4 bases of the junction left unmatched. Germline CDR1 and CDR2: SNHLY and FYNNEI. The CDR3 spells CASRLGTGEETQYF. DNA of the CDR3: TGTGCCAGCAGACTCGGGACAGGGGAAGAGACCCAGTACTTC.

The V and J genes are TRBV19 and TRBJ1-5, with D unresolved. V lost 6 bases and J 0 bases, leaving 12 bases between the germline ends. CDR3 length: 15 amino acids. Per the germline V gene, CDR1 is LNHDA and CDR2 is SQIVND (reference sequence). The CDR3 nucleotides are TGTGCCAGTAGGACCAAGGAGTATAGCAATCAGCCCCAGCATTTT. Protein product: CASRTKEYSNQPQHF.

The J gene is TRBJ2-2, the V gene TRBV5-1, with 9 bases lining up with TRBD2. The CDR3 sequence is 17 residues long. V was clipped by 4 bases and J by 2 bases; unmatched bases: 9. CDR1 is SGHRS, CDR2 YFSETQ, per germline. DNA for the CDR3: TGCGCCAGCAGCCCGGCCCCAGCGGGGGGTAACACCGGGGAGCTGTTTTTT. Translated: CASSPAPAGGNTGELFF.

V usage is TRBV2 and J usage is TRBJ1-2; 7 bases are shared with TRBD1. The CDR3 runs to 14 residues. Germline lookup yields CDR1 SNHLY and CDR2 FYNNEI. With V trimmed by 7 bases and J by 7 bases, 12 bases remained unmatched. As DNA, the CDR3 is TGTGCCAGCACGGGTCAGGACAGGATGGCTGGCTACACCTTC. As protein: CASTGQDRMAGYTF.

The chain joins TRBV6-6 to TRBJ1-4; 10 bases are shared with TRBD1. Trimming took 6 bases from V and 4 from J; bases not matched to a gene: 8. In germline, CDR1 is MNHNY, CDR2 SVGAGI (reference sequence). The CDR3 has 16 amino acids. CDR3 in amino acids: CASSLGDRGNNEKLFF. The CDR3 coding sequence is TGTGCCAGCAGCCTCGGGGACAGGGGAAATAATGAAAAACTGTTTTTT.

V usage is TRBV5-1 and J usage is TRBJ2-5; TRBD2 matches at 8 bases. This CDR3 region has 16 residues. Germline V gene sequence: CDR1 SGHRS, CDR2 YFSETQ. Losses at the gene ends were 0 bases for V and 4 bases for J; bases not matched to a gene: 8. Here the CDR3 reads CASSLAQAGVPETQYF. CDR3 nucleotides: TGCGCCAGCAGCTTGGCCCAAGCGGGAGTACCAGAGACCCAGTACTTC.

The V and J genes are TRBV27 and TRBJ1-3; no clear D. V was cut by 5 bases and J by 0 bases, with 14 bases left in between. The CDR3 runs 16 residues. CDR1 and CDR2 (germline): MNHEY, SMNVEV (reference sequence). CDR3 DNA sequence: TGTGCCAGCAGTCCGGGCGGTAGACCCTCTGGAAACACCATATATTTT. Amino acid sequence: CASSPGGRPSGNTIYF.

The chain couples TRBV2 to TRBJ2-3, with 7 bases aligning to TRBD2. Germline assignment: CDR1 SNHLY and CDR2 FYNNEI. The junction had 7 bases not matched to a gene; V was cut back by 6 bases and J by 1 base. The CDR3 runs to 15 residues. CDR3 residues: CASSLERGRTDTQYF. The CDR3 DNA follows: TGTGCCAGCAGCCTCGAGCGGGGACGCACAGATACGCAGTATTTT. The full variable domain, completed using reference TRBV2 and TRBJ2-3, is EPEVTQTPSHQVTQMGQEVILRCVPISNHLYFYWYRQILGQKVEFLVSFYNNEISEKSEIFDDQFSVERPDGSNFTLKIRSTKLEDSAMYFCASSLERGRTDTQYFGPGTRLTVL.

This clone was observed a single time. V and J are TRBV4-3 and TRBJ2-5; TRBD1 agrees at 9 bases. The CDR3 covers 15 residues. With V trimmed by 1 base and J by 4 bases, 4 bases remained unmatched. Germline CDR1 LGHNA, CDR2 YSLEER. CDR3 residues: CASSQGNRGRETQYF. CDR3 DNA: TGCGCCAGCAGCCAAGGGAACAGGGGGCGAGAGACCCAGTACTTC.

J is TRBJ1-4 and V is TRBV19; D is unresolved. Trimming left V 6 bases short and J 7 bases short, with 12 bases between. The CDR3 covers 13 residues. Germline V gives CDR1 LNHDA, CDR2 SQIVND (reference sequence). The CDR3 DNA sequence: TGTGCCAGTAGGCAGGTCGCGAGTGAAAAACTGTTTTTT. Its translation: CASRQVASEKLFF.

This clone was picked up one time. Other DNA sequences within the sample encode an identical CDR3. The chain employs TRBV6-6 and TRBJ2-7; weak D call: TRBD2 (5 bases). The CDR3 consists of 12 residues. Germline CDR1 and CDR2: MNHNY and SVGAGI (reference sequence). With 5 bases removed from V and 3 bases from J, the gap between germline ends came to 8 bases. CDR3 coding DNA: TGTGCCAGCAGTCGAACTAGCTACGAGCAGTACTTC. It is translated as CASSRTSYEQYF.

The CDR3 DNA sequence: TGTGCCAGCAGCAAAGGTCAGGGGAGCACAGATACGCAGTATTTT. Its protein is CASSKGQGSTDTQYF. The chain employs TRBV21-1 and TRBJ2-3; TRBD1, the table's D call, lacks a check against the DNA. TRBV21-1 is marked as a pseudogene. CDR3 length equals 15 residues.

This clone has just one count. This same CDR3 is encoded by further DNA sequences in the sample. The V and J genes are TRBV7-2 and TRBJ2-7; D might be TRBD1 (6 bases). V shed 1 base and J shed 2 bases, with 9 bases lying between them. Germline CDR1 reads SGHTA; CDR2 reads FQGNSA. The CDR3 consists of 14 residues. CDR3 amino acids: CASSLGRGPYEQYF. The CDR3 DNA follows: TGTGCCAGCAGCTTAGGCAGGGGACCCTACGAGCAGTACTTC.